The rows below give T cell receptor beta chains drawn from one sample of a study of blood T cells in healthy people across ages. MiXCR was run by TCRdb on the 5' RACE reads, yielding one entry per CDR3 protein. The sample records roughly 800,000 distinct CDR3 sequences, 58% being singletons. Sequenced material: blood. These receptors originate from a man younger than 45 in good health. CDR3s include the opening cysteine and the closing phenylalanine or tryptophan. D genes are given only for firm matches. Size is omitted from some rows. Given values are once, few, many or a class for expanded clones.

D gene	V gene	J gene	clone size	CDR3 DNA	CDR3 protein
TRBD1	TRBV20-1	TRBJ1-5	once	TGCAGTGCTGGAAAGACAGGGTATCAGCCCCAGCATTTT	CSAGKTGYQPQHF
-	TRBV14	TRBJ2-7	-	TGTGCCAGCAGCCAAGATTCAAATCAGGTGGGGAACTACGAGCAGTACTTC	CASSQDSNQVGNYEQYF
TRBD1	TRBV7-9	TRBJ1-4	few	TGTGCCAGCAGCTCCTCCGGGACAGGGATTGAAAAACTGTTTTTT	CASSSSGTGIEKLFF
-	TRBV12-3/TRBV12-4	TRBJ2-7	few	TGTGCCAGCAGTTTTATCGAGAACGAGCAGTACTTC	CASSFIENEQYF
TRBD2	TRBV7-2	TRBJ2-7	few	TGTGCCAGCAGCGTACGCCGGGCTAGCGGGAGCAATGAGCAGTACTTC	CASSVRRASGSNEQYF
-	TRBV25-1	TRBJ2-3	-	TGTGCCAGCACCCCAGACTCTGGCACAGATACGCAGTATTTT	CASTPDSGTDTQYF
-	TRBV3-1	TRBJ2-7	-	TGTGCCAGCAGCCAAGCAGGACTAACCTACGAGCAGTACTTC	CASSQAGLTYEQYF
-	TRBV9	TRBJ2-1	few	TGTGCCAGCAGCGTAGGGTTCCCCAATGAGCAGTTCTTC	CASSVGFPNEQFF
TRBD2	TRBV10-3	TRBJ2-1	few	TGTGCCACCCGGACTAGCGGGAGTATCTATGAGCAGTTCTTC	CATRTSGSIYEQFF
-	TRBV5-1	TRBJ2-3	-	TGCGCCAGCAGCTTCGAACTAGAACCGCAGTATTTT	CASSFELEPQYF